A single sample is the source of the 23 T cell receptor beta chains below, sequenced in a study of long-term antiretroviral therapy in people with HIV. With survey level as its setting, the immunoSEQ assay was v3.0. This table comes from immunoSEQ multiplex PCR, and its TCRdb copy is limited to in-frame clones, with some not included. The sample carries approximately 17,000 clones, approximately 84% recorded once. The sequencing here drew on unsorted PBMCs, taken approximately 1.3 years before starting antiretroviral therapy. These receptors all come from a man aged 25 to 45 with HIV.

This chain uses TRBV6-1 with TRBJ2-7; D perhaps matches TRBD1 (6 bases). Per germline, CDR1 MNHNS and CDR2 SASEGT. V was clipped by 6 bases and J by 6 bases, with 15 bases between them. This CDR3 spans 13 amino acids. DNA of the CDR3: TGTGCCAGCAGCTCTACAAGGGGGTCCGAGCAGTACTTC. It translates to CASSSTRGSEQYF.

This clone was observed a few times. CDR3 coding DNA: TGTGCCAGCAGCTTAGTGACAGGCGAGCAGTACTTC. This gives the protein CASSLVTGEQYF. The chain combines TRBV7-9 with TRBJ2-7, with D maybe TRBD1 (6 bases). V lost 1 base and J 6 bases, leaving 7 bases between the germline ends. CDR3 size: 12 residues. Germline CDR1 and CDR2: SEHNR and FQNEAQ (reference sequence). The full variable domain, with the rest looked up from reference TRBV7-9 and TRBJ2-7, is DTGVSQNPRHKITKRGQNVTFRCDPISEHNRLYWYRQTLGQGPEFLTYFQNEAQLEKSRLLSDRFSAERPKGSFSTLEIQRTEQGDSAMYLCASSLVTGEQYFGPGTRLTVT.

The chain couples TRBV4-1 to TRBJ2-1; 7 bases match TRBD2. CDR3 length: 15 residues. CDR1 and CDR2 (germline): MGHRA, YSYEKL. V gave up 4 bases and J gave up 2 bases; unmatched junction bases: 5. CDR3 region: CASSLSSGAYNEQFF. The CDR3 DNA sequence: TGCGCCAGCAGCCTCTCTAGCGGTGCCTACAATGAGCAGTTCTTC.

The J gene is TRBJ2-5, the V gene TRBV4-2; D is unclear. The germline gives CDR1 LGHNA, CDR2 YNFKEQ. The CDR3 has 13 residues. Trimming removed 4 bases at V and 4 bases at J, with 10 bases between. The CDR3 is CASSRERLETQYF. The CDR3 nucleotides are TGTGCCAGCAGCCGCGAACGTTTAGAGACCCAGTACTTC.

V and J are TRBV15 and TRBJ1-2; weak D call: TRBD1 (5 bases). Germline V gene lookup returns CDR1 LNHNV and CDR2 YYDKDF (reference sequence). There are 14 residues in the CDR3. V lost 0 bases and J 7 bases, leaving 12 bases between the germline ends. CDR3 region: CATSRDSRDGGYTF. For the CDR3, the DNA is TGTGCCACCAGCAGAGATAGCAGGGACGGTGGCTACACCTTC.

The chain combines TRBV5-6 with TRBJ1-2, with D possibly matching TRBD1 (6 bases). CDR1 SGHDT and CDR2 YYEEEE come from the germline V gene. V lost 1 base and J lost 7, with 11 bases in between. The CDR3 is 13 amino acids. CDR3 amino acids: CASSLQGRGGYTF. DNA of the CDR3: TGTGCCAGCAGCTTGCAGGGGAGGGGTGGCTACACCTTC.

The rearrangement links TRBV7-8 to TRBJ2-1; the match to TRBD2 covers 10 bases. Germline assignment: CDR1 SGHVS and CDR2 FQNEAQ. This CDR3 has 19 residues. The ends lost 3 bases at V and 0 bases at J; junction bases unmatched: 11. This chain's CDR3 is CASSFYPSGGKSSYNEQFF. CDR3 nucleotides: TGTGCCAGCAGCTTTTACCCTAGCGGGGGTAAAAGCTCCTACAATGAGCAGTTCTTC.

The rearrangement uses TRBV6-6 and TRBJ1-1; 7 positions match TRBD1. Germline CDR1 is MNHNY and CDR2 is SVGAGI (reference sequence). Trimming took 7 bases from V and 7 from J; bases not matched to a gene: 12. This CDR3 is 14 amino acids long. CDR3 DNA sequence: TGTGCCAGCAACGACCGACAGGGTTCCGGTGAAGCTTTCTTT. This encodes CASNDRQGSGEAFF.

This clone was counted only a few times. CDR3 region: CASNNVGAETQYF. The CDR3 DNA sequence: TGTGCCAGCAATAATGTCGGGGCTGAGACCCAGTACTTC. This chain connects TRBV7-2 to TRBJ2-5, with D perhaps TRBD1 or TRBD2 (5 bases each). This CDR3 comprises 13 residues. The V end lost 7 bases, the J end lost 5 bases, and 14 bases lay between the germline ends. Germline V lookup: CDR1 SGHTA, CDR2 FQGNSA.

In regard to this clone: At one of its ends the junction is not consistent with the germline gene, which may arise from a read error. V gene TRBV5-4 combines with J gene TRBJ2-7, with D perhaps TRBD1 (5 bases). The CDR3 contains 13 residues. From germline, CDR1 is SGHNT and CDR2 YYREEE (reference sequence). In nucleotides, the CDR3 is TGCGCCAGCAGCTTGGACAACCCCTACGAGCAGTACTTC. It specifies CASSLDNPYEQYF.

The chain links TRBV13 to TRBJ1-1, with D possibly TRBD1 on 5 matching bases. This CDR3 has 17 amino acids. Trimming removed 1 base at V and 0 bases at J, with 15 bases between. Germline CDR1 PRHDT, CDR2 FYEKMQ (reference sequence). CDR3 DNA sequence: TGTGCCAGCAGCTTAGCACCCGCGGGACGGATGAACACTGAAGCTTTCTTT. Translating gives CASSLAPAGRMNTEAFF.

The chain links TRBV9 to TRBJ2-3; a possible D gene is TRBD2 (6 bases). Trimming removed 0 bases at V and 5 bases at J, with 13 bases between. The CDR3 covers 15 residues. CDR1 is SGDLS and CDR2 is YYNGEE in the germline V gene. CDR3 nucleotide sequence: TGTGCCAGCAGCGTAGTGACGGGGGTTGGAGATACGCAGTATTTT. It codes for CASSVVTGVGDTQYF.

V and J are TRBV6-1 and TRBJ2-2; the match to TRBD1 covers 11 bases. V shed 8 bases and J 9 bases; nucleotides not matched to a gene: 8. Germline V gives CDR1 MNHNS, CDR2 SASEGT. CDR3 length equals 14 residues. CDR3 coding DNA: TGTGCCAGCCTTCGGGACAGGGGGGACCGGGAGCTGTTTTTT. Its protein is CASLRDRGDRELFF.

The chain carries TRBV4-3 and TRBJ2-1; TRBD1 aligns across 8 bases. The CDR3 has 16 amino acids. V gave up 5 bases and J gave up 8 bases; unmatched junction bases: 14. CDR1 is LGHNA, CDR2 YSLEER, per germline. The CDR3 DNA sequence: TGCGCCAGCAGCTCAACGACAGGGGCCCCTGGGGATGAGCAGTTCTTC. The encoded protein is CASSSTTGAPGDEQFF.

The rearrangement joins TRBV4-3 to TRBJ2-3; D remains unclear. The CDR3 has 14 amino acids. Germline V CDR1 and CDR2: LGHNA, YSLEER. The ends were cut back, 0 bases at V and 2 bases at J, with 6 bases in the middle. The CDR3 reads CASSQDLATDTQYF. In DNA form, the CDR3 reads TGCGCCAGCAGCCAAGATTTGGCCACAGATACGCAGTATTTT.

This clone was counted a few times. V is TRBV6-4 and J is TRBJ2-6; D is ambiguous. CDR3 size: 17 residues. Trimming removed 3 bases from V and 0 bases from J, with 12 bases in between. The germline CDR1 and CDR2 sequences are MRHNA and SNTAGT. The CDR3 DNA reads TGTGCCAGCAGTGATACATCTCAGAGCTCTGGGGCCAACGTCCTGACTTTC. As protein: CASSDTSQSSGANVLTF.

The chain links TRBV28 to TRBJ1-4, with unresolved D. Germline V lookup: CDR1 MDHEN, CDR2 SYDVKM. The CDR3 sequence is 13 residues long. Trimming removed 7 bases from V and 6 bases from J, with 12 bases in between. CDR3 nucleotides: TGTGCCAGCATACGCAACGTTGATGAAAAACTGTTTTTT. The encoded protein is CASIRNVDEKLFF.

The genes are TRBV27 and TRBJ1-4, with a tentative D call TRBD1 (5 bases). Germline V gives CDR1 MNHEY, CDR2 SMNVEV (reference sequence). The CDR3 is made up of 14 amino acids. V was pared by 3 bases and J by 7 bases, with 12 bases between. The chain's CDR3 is CASSFVGGGEKLFF. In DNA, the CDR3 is TGTGCCAGCAGTTTTGTTGGGGGGGGTGAAAAACTGTTTTTT.

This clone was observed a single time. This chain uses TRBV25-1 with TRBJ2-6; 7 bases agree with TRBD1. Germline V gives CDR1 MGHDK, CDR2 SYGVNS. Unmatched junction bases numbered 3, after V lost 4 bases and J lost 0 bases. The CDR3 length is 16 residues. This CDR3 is CASSGTGYSGANVLTF. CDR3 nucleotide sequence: TGTGCCAGCAGTGGGACAGGTTACTCTGGGGCCAACGTCCTGACTTTC.

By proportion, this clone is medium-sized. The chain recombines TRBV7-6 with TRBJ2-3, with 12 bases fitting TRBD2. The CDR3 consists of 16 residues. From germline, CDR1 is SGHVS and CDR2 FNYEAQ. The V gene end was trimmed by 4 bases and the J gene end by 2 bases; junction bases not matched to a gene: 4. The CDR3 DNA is TGTGCCAGCAGCTCGGGACTAGCGGGCCTCACAGATACGCAGTATTTT. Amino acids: CASSSGLAGLTDTQYF.

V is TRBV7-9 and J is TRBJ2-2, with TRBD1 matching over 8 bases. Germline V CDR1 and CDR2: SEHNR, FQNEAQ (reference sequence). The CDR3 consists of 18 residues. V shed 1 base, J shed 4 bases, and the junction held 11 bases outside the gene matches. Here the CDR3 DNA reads TGTGCCAGCAGCTTAGAAGGGGACAGGCATCGTAGCACCGGGGAGCTGTTTTTT. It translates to CASSLEGDRHRSTGELFF.

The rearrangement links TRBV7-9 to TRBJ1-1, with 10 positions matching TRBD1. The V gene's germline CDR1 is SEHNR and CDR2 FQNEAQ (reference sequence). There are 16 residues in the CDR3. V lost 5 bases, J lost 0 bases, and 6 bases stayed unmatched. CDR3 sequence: CASSRDRGSMNTEAFF. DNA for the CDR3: TGTGCCAGCAGCCGGGACAGGGGATCTATGAACACTGAAGCTTTCTTT.

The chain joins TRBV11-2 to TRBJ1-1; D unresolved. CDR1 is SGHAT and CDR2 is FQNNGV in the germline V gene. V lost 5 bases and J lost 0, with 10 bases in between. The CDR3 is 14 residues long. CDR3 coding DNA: TGTGCCAGCAGCGCTATATCCATGAACACTGAAGCTTTCTTT. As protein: CASSAISMNTEAFF.